This is a list of T cell receptor beta chains from one sample in a study of shared clonotypes between healthy human individuals. The method was immunoSEQ multiplex PCR; TCRdb's version includes in-frame clones alone and lacks a portion of them. This table has hundreds of thousands of clones, roughly 78% appearing once. The specimen sequenced was memory CD4+ T cells sorted from blood. These receptors were obtained from a woman aged 25 to 45 in good health. Both conserved end residues are part of each CDR3. D genes are given only for firm matches. A row's size may be missing; if present it is once, few, many or a size class.

d_call	cdr3_length	v_call	clone_size	j_call	cdr3_nt	cdr3_aa
.	15	TRBV18	.	TRBJ1-4	TGTGCCAGCTCACCACGCACGGATCCGAATGAAAAACTGTTTTTT	CASSPRTDPNEKLFF
.	14	TRBV27	few	TRBJ2-7	TGTGCCAGCAGTTTAGCGCGGGGAGATTACGAGCAGTACTTC	CASSLARGDYEQYF
.	15	TRBV19	.	TRBJ1-3	TGTGCCAGTAGTATAGATGGCACCTCTGGAAACACCATATATTTT	CASSIDGTSGNTIYF
.	13	TRBV5-4	.	TRBJ2-5	TGTGCCAGCAGCTTGGTCCCCAGAGAGACCCAGTACTTC	CASSLVPRETQYF
.	12	TRBV18	once	TRBJ1-1	TGTGCCAGCTCACCCCAGGACACTGAAGCTTTCTTT	CASSPQDTEAFF
.	15	TRBV18	.	TRBJ1-2	TGTGCCAGCTCATCCACCAATCAGCCTAACTATGGCTACACCTTC	CASSSTNQPNYGYTF
TRBD2	16	TRBV28	once	TRBJ2-5	TGTGCCAGCAGTCCCTCGGGACTAGCGGGAGTGGAGACCCAGTACTTC	CASSPSGLAGVETQYF
TRBD2	16	TRBV11-2	.	TRBJ2-7	TGTGCCAGCAGTTCCCCGGTGGCTAGCGGGAACTACGAGCAGTACTTC	CASSSPVASGNYEQYF
.	12	TRBV10-1	many	TRBJ2-3	TGCGCCAGCAGCTCTAGCACAGATACGCAGTATTTT	CASSSSTDTQYF
.	14	TRBV6-1	few	TRBJ1-5	TGTGCCAGCAGTGAGCAGGGGTCCAATCAGCCCCAGCATTTT	CASSEQGSNQPQHF
TRBD1	13	TRBV2	.	TRBJ2-7	TGTGCCAGCACCCTAGACAGGGAGTGGGAGCAGTACTTC	CASTLDREWEQYF
.	13	TRBV5-1	.	TRBJ1-1	TGCGCCAGCAGACTGGGGGACTTCCCTGAAGCTTTCTTT	CASRLGDFPEAFF
.	15	TRBV7-8	few	TRBJ2-2	TGTGCCAGCAGCCGAGGACCCTCGAACACCGGGGAGCTGTTTTTT	CASSRGPSNTGELFF
.	13	TRBV14	.	TRBJ1-2	TGTGCCAGCAGCCAAGTTTACAGCTATGGCTACACCTTC	CASSQVYSYGYTF
.	13	TRBV5-1	few	TRBJ1-1	TGCGCCAGCAGCTTCCGGGGCGGAACTGAAGCTTTCTTT	CASSFRGGTEAFF
.	14	TRBV7-8	many	TRBJ2-7	TGTGCCAGCAGCTTTATCAGCGAAGTGGGCGAGCAGTACTTC	CASSFISEVGEQYF
TRBD2	16	TRBV5-6	.	TRBJ2-1	TGTGCCAGCAGCCGAGGACTAGCGGGAGTGAGCAATGAGCAGTTCTTC	CASSRGLAGVSNEQFF
.	14	TRBV28	.	TRBJ2-1	TGTGCCAGCTCGAGTTTTGAGGCAGACAATGAGCAGTTCTTC	CASSSFEADNEQFF
.	15	TRBV7-3	.	TRBJ2-3	TGTGCCAGCAGCTTATTGGGAAGGGGAGCAGATACGCAGTATTTT	CASSLLGRGADTQYF
.	13	TRBV7-6	.	TRBJ1-5	TGTGCCAGCAGCGGCTCGGTTGATCAGCCCCAGCATTTT	CASSGSVDQPQHF
.	15	TRBV28	once	TRBJ1-1	TGTGCCAGCAGTTTAAGCGGCAGAGGAAACACTGAAGCTTTCTTT	CASSLSGRGNTEAFF
.	13	TRBV6-5	.	TRBJ1-2	TGTGCCAGCACAGGAAGGGGCCGCTATGGCTACACCTTC	CASTGRGRYGYTF
TRBD2	18	TRBV4-1	.	TRBJ2-3	TGCGCCAGCAGCCAAGAATCCCCGACTAGCGGGAGAACAGATACGCAGTATTTT	CASSQESPTSGRTDTQYF